This is a list of T cell receptor beta chains from one sample in a study of CD8+CD57+ T cells in acquired aplastic anemia. Using its own MiXCR run on the reads, TCRdb lists one record per CDR3 protein. The profile covers about 200,000 distinct CDR3 sequences, with roughly 50% appearing a single time and just under 20% taken by the ten largest. Material: sorted CD4+, CD8+, or CD8+CD57+ T cells (not recorded which) from PBMCs. Receptor source: a human donor with aplastic anemia. Both conserved end residues are part of each CDR3.

J gene: TRBJ2-3; V gene: TRBV7-9; CDR3 protein: CASADQRGYTDTQYF
J gene: TRBJ2-5; V gene: TRBV7-9; CDR3 protein: CASSLEGLETQYF
J gene: TRBJ2-7; V gene: TRBV15; CDR3 protein: CATSRDGVGGVEQYF
J gene: TRBJ2-7; V gene: TRBV6-6; CDR3 protein: CASTIGGASYEQYF
J gene: TRBJ2-3; V gene: TRBV12-3/TRBV12-4; CDR3 protein: CASSLAHASDTQYF
J gene: TRBJ2-3; V gene: TRBV20-1; CDR3 protein: CSASPRIGDTQYF
J gene: TRBJ1-1; V gene: TRBV6-9; CDR3 protein: CASNTNTEAFF
J gene: TRBJ1-1; V gene: TRBV15; CDR3 protein: CATSRVRDRVEAFF
J gene: TRBJ2-2; V gene: TRBV10-3; CDR3 protein: CAISYQGANTGELFF
J gene: TRBJ1-4; V gene: TRBV19; CDR3 protein: CASHRGQGNEKLFF
J gene: TRBJ2-7; V gene: TRBV12-3/TRBV12-4; CDR3 protein: CASSLAGPTYEQYF
J gene: TRBJ1-3; V gene: TRBV19; CDR3 protein: CASTRRSATGNTIYF
J gene: TRBJ2-3; V gene: TRBV10-3; CDR3 protein: CAISDTSGGAEGTDTQYF
J gene: TRBJ2-7; V gene: TRBV7-8; CDR3 protein: CASSIGQRVYEQYF
J gene: TRBJ1-2; V gene: TRBV9; CDR3 protein: CASSGSEGTYGYTF
J gene: TRBJ1-2; V gene: TRBV20-1; CDR3 protein: CSASQTGGIGYTF
J gene: TRBJ1-6; V gene: TRBV9; CDR3 protein: CASSVGFVSPLHF
J gene: TRBJ2-7; V gene: TRBV10-3; CDR3 protein: CAIGPVSYEQYF
J gene: TRBJ1-4; V gene: TRBV5-5; CDR3 protein: CASSLVVGVDEKLFF
J gene: TRBJ1-1; V gene: TRBV6-6; CDR3 protein: CTSSYSLDINTEAFF